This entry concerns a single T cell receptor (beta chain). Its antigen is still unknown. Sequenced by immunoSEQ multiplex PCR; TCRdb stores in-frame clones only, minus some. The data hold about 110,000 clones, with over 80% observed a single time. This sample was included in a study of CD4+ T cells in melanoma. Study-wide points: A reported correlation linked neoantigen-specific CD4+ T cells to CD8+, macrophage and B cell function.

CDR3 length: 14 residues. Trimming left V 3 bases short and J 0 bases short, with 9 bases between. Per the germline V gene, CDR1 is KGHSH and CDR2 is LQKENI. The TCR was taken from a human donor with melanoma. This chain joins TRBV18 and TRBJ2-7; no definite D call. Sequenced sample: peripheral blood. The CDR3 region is CASSPIIGSYEQYF. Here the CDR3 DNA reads TGTGCCAGCTCACCCATTATTGGCTCCTACGAGCAGTACTTC.